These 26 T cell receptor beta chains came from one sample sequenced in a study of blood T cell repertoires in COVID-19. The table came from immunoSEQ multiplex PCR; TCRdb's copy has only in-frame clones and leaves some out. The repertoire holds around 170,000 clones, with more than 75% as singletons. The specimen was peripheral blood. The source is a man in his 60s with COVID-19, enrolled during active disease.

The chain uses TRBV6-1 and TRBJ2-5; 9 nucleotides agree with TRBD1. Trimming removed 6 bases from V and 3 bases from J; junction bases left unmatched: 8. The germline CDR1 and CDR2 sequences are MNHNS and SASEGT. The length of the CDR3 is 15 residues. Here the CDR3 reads CASSLTGGYEETQYF. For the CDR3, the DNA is TGTGCCAGCAGCCTCACAGGGGGCTATGAAGAGACCCAGTACTTC.

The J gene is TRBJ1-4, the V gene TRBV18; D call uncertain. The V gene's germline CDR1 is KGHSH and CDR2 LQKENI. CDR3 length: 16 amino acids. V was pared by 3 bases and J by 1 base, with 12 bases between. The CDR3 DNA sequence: TGTGCCAGCTCACCCACCTTAGGCGGAACTAATGAAAAACTGTTTTTT. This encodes CASSPTLGGTNEKLFF. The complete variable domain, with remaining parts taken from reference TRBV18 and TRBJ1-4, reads NAGVMQNPRHLVRRRGQEARLRCSPMKGHSHVYWYRQLPEEGLKFMVYLQKENIIDESGMPKERFSAEFPKEGPSILRIQQVVRGDSAAYFCASSPTLGGTNEKLFFGSGTQLSVL.

CDR3: CASSYSTGFGNTIYF. CDR3 DNA sequence: TGTGCCAGCAGTTATTCGACAGGGTTCGGAAACACCATATATTTT. The rearrangement links TRBV6-5 to TRBJ1-3; TRBD1 agrees at 7 bases. Germline V CDR1 and CDR2: MNHEY, SVGAGI. The CDR3 runs 15 residues. V lost 3 bases to trimming and J lost 4 bases; unmatched junction nucleotides: 6.

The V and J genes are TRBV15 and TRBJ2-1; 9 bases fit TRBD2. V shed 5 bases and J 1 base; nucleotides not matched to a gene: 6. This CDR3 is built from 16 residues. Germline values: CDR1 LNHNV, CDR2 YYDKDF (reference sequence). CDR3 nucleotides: TGTGCCACCAGCGGAGGACTAGCGAGGTCCTACAATGAGCAGTTCTTC. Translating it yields CATSGGLARSYNEQFF.

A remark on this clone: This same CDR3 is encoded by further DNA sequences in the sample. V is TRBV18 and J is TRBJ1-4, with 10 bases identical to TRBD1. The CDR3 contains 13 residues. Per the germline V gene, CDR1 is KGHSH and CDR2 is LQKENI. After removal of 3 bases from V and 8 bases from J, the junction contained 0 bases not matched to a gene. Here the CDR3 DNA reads TGTGCCAGCTCACCGGGACAGGGGGAAAAACTGTTTTTT. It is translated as CASSPGQGEKLFF.

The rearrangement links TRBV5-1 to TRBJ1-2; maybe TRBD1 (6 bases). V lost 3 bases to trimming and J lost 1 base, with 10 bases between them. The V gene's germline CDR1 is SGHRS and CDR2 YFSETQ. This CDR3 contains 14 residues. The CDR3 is CASSSGQFNYGYTF. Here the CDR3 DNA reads TGCGCCAGCAGCTCAGGACAGTTTAACTATGGCTACACCTTC.

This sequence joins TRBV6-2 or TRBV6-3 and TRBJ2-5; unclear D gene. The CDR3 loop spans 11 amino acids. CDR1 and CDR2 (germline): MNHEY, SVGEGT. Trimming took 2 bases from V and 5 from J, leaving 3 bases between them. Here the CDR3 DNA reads TGTGCCAGCAGTTACGCGGAGACCCAGTACTTC. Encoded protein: CASSYAETQYF.

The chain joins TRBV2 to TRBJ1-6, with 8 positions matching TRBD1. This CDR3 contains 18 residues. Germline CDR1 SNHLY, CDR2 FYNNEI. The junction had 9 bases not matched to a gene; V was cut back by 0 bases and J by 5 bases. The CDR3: CASSEAGPGGANNSPLHF. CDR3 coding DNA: TGTGCCAGCAGTGAAGCGGGACCAGGGGGCGCGAATAATTCACCCCTCCACTTT.

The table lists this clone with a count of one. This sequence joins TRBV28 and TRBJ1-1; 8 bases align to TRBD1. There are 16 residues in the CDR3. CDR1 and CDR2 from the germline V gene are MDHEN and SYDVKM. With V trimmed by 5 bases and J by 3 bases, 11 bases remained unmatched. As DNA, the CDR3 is TGTGCCAGCAGTAGTGGACAGGGTGAATTATACACTGAAGCTTTCTTT. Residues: CASSSGQGELYTEAFF. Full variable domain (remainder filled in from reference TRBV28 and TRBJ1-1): DVKVTQSSRYLVKRTGEKVFLECVQDMDHENMFWYRQDPGLGLRLIYFSYDVKMKEKGDIPEGYSVSREKKERFSLILESASTNQTSMYLCASSSGQGELYTEAFFGQGTRLTVV.

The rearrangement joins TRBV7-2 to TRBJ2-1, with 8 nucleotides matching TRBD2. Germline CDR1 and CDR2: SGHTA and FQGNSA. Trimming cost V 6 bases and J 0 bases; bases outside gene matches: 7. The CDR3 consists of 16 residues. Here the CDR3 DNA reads TGTGCCAGCAGGTCAAAGAGCGGGAGCTCCTACAATGAGCAGTTCTTC. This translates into CASRSKSGSSYNEQFF.

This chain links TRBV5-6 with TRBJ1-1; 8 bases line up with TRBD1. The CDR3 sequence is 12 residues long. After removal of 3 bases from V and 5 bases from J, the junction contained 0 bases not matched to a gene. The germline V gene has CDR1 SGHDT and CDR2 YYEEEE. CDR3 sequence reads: CASSYRGTEAFF. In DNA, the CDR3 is TGTGCCAGCAGCTACAGGGGGACTGAAGCTTTCTTT.

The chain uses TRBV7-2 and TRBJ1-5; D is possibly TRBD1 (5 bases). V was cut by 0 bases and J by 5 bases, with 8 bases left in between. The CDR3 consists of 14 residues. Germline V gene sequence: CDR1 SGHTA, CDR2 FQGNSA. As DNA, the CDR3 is TGTGCCAGCAGCTTAGCGGCGGGGGATCAGCCCCAGCATTTT. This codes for CASSLAAGDQPQHF.

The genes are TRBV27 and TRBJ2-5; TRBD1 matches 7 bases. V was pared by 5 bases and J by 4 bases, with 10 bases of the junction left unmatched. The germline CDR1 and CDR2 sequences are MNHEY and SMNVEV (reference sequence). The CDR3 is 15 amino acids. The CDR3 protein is CASSPLQGIRETQYF. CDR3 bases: TGTGCCAGCAGTCCCCTACAGGGGATTCGAGAGACCCAGTACTTC.

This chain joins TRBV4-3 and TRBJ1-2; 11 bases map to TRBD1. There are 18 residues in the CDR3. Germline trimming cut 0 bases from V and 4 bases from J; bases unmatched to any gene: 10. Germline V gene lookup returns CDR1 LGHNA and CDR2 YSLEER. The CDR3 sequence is CASSQDLGTGGSTYGYTF. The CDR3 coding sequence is TGCGCCAGCAGCCAAGATCTCGGGACAGGGGGAAGTACCTATGGCTACACCTTC.

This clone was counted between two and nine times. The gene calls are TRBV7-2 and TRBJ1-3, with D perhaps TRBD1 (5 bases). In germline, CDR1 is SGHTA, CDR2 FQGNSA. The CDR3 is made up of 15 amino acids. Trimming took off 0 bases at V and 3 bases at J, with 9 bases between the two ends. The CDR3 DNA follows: TGTGCCAGCAGCTTAGCAGGGGCGCGTGGAAACACCATATATTTT. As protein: CASSLAGARGNTIYF.

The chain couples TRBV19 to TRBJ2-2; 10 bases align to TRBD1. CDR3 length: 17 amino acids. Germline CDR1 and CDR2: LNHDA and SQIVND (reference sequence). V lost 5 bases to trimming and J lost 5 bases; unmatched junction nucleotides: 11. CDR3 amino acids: CASSFDRQGARTGELFF. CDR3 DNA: TGTGCCAGTAGTTTCGACCGACAGGGGGCGCGGACCGGGGAGCTGTTTTTT. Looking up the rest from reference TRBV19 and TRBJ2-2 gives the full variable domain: DGGITQSPKYLFRKEGQNVTLSCEQNLNHDAMYWYRQDPGQGLRLIYYSQIVNDFQKGDIAEGYSVSREKKESFPLTVTSAQKNPTAFYLCASSFDRQGARTGELFFGEGSRLTVL.

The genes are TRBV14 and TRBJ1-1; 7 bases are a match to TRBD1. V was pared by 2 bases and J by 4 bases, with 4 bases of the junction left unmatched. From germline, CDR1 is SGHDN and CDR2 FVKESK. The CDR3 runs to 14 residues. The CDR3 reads CASSQFQGGTEAFF. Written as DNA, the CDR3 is TGTGCCAGCAGCCAATTCCAGGGGGGCACTGAAGCTTTCTTT. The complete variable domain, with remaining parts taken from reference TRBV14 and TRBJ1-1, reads EAGVTQFPSHSVIEKGQTVTLRCDPISGHDNLYWYRRVMGKEIKFLLHFVKESKQDESGMPNNRFLAERTGGTYSTLKVQPAELEDSGVYFCASSQFQGGTEAFFGQGTRLTVV.

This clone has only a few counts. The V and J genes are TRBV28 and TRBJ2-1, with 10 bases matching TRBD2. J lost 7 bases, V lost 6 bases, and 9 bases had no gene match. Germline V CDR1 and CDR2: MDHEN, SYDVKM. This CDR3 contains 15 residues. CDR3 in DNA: TGTGCCAGCAGATTGTCTAGCGGGAGTTGGAATGAGCAGTTCTTC. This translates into CASRLSSGSWNEQFF.

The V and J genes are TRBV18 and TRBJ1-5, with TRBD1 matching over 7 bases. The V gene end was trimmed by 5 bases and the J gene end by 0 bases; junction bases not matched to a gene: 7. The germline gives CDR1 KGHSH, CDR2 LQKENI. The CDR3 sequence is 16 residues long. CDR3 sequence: CASSLGQPNSNQPQHF. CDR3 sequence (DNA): TGTGCCAGCTCATTGGGACAGCCGAATAGCAATCAGCCCCAGCATTTT.

The CDR3, as DNA: TGTGCCAGTTCCGGGACAGGGTTCGTCAACGAGCAGTACTTC. Amino acid sequence: CASSGTGFVNEQYF. The rearrangement joins TRBV19 to TRBJ2-7; 9 nucleotides align to TRBD1. Germline CDR1 LNHDA, CDR2 SQIVND (reference sequence). The length of the CDR3 is 14 residues. Trimming removed 8 bases from V and 5 bases from J; junction bases left unmatched: 10. The whole variable domain, filled in from reference TRBV19 and TRBJ2-7, reads DGGITQSPKYLFRKEGQNVTLSCEQNLNHDAMYWYRQDPGQGLRLIYYSQIVNDFQKGDIAEGYSVSREKKESFPLTVTSAQKNPTAFYLCASSGTGFVNEQYFGPGTRLTVT.

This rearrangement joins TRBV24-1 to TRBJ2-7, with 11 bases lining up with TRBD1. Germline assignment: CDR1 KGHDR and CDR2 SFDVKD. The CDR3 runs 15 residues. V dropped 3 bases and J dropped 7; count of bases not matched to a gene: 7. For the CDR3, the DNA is TGTGCCACCAGTGATCCCGGACAGGGGGCGGGTGAGCAGTACTTC. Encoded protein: CATSDPGQGAGEQYF.

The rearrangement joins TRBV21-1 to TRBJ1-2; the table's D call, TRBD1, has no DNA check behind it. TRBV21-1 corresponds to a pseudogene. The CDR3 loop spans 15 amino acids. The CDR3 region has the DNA TGTGCCAGCAGCGGACCAGGGGGGCTATTCTATGGCTACACCTTC. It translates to CASSGPGGLFYGYTF.

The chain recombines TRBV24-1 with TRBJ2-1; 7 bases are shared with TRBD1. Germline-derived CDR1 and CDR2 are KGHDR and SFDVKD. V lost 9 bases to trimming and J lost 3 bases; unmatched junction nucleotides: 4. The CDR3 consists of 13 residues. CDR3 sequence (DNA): TGTGCCACCCGGGACAGTAACTACAATGAGCAGTTCTTC. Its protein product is CATRDSNYNEQFF.

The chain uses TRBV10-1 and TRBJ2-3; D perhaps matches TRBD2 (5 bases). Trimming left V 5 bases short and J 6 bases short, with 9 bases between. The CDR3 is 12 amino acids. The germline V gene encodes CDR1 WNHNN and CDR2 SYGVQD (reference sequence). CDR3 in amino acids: CASSRSGDTQYF. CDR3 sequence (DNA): TGCGCCAGCAGTCGAAGCGGTGATACGCAGTATTTT.

The DNA of the CDR3 is TGTGCCAGCAGAACTACAGGGCTGGGAGGCTACACCTTC. This encodes CASRTTGLGGYTF. The chain couples TRBV2 to TRBJ1-2; possibly TRBD1 for D (6 bases). The CDR3 extends over 13 amino acids. Germline V lookup: CDR1 SNHLY, CDR2 FYNNEI. The germline V and J ends were trimmed by 6 bases and 8 bases, with 16 bases remaining between them.

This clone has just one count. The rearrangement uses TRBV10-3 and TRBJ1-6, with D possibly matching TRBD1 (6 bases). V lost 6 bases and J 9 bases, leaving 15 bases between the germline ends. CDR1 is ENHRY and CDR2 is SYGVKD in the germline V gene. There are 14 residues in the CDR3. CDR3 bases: TGTGCCATCAGCCGGGAGGGGGTTGCTTCACCCCTCCACTTT. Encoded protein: CAISREGVASPLHF.